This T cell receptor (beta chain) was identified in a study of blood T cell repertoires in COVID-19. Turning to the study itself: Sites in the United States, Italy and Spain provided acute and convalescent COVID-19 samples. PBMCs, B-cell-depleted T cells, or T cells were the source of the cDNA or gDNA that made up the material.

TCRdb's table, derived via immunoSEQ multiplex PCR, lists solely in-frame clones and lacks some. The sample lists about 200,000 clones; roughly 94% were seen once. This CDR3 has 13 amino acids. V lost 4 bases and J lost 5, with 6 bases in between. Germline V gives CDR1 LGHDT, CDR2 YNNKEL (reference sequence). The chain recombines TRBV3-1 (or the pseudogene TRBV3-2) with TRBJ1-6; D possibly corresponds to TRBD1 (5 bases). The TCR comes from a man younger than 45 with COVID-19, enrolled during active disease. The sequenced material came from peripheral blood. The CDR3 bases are TGTGCCAGCAGCCGCAGGGATAATTCACCCCTCCACTTT. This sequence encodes CASSRRDNSPLHF.